These 16 T cell receptor beta chains were all obtained from the same sample, sequenced in a study of cytomegalovirus exposure and HLA in healthy donors. Primers included in the PCR were 60 Vbeta and 13 Jbeta primers. The repertoire was sequenced with immunoSEQ multiplex PCR; TCRdb's copy has only in-frame clones and lacks some. This table holds roughly 130,000 clones, about four fifths found once. Sequenced material: PBMCs. Receptors were obtained from a woman in her thirties or forties in good health and CMV-seronegative.

The CDR3 here is CASSWSGGAYNEQFF. The CDR3 DNA follows: TGTGCCAGCAGCTGGAGCGGGGGGGCCTACAATGAGCAGTTCTTC. This chain joins TRBV11-2 and TRBJ2-1, with TRBD2 identical over 10 bases. This CDR3 has 15 amino acids. CDR1 and CDR2 from the germline V gene are SGHAT and FQNNGV. Unmatched junction bases numbered 2, after V lost 4 bases and J lost 2 bases. The full variable domain, with the rest looked up from reference TRBV11-2 and TRBJ2-1, is EAGVAQSPRYKIIEKRQSVAFWCNPISGHATLYWYQQILGQGPKLLIQFQNNGVVDDSQLPKDRFSAERLKGVDSTLKIQPAKLEDSAVYLCASSWSGGAYNEQFFGPGTRLTVL.

This clone was detected only a few times. The V and J genes are TRBV27 and TRBJ1-1; TRBD1 might be the D (5 bases). CDR3 length equals 15 residues. The V end was cut by 0 bases, the J end by 4 bases, with 12 bases between. In germline, CDR1 is MNHEY, CDR2 SMNVEV (reference sequence). CDR3 sequence: CASSLSSGVGTEAFF. CDR3 DNA sequence: TGTGCCAGCAGTTTATCGTCGGGGGTGGGCACTGAAGCTTTCTTT.

The chain is built from TRBV27 and TRBJ1-3; D perhaps matches TRBD1 (5 bases). Looked up from germline, CDR1 is MNHEY and CDR2 is SMNVEV (reference sequence). Trimming left V 6 bases short and J 2 bases short, with 8 bases between. The CDR3 loop spans 13 amino acids. CDR3 region: CASSPDTGNTIYF. The CDR3 DNA reads as TGTGCCAGCAGCCCGGACACTGGAAACACCATATATTTT.

The chain combines TRBV19 with TRBJ1-1, with 8 bases identical to TRBD1. CDR3 length: 13 residues. Germline-derived CDR1 and CDR2 are LNHDA and SQIVND (reference sequence). V dropped 6 bases and J dropped 6; count of bases not matched to a gene: 6. CDR3 DNA: TGTGCCAGTAGAGGCAGGGGGCTGCCTGAAGCTTTCTTT. It is translated as CASRGRGLPEAFF.

Comment on this clone: The DNA is left out, because the CDR3 cannot be placed on it with certainty; the CDR3 is given as TCRdb lists it. The chain uses TRBV7-5 and TRBJ2-7; TRBD2, the table's D call, was not compared with the DNA. TRBV7-5 is an annotated pseudogene. The CDR3 length is 19 residues, termini included. This chain's CDR3 is CARSLILFWASGSSYEQYF.

The chain is built from TRBV27 and TRBJ2-3; perhaps TRBD1 as D (6 bases). Trimming removed 5 bases at V and 0 bases at J, with 12 bases between. The CDR3 is 15 residues long. Germline V gives CDR1 MNHEY, CDR2 SMNVEV (reference sequence). CDR3 sequence reads: CASSTGTLSTDTQYF. The CDR3 nucleotides are TGTGCCAGCAGTACCGGGACACTTAGCACAGATACGCAGTATTTT.

This clone was detected once. This sequence joins TRBV27 and TRBJ2-1, with 9 positions matching TRBD1. Germline trimming cut 4 bases from V and 4 bases from J; bases unmatched to any gene: 5. This CDR3 has 15 amino acids. Germline lookup yields CDR1 MNHEY and CDR2 SMNVEV (reference sequence). For the CDR3, the DNA is TGTGCCAGCAGTTCGGACAGGGGAGAATACAATGAGCAGTTCTTC. This codes for CASSSDRGEYNEQFF.

This clone was seen a single time. This chain joins TRBV2 and TRBJ1-1; 9 bases fit TRBD1. The ends lost 8 bases at V and 5 bases at J; junction bases unmatched: 6. CDR3 length: 13 amino acids. Looked up from germline, CDR1 is SNHLY and CDR2 is FYNNEI. This CDR3 is CASHRGPGTEAFF. The CDR3 DNA is TGTGCCAGCCACAGGGGGCCGGGGACTGAAGCTTTCTTT.

This sequence joins TRBV6-5 and TRBJ1-1, with D uncertain. CDR3 length: 16 amino acids. Germline V gives CDR1 MNHEY, CDR2 SVGAGI. V lost 0 bases and J 1 base, leaving 12 bases between the germline ends. CDR3 in DNA: TGTGCCAGCAGTTACTCGAGCCGCAGACAGAACACTGAAGCTTTCTTT. This encodes CASSYSSRRQNTEAFF.

The DNA for the CDR3 is TGTGCCAGCAACCCCGGATCGGGAGCTCCGAGGGAGAACACTGAAGCTTTCTTT. The encoded protein is CASNPGSGAPRENTEAFF. V and J are TRBV7-8 and TRBJ1-1; the D is unclear. V dropped 7 bases and J dropped 1 base, with 25 bases sitting between them. The germline CDR1 and CDR2 sequences are SGHVS and FQNEAQ. This CDR3 region has 18 residues.

This chain uses TRBV6-5 with TRBJ1-1; D not resolved. Germline V gene data show CDR1 as MNHEY and CDR2 as SVGAGI. Trimming took 6 bases from V and 0 from J, leaving 8 bases between them. The CDR3 is 13 residues long. The CDR3 DNA reads as TGTGCCAGCAGCCGACACTTGAACACTGAAGCTTTCTTT. Translation: CASSRHLNTEAFF.

The chain links TRBV7-9 to TRBJ1-1, with D possibly matching TRBD1 (6 bases). The germline V gene has CDR1 SEHNR and CDR2 FQNEAQ (reference sequence). The length of the CDR3 is 16 residues. V lost 0 bases, J lost 1 base, and 12 bases lay in between. The CDR3 DNA reads as TGTGCCAGCAGCTTAGCGGACAGATACTGGAACACTGAAGCTTTCTTT. It codes for CASSLADRYWNTEAFF. The variable domain in full, with the rest retrieved from reference TRBV7-9 and TRBJ1-1, is DTGVSQNPRHKITKRGQNVTFRCDPISEHNRLYWYRQTLGQGPEFLTYFQNEAQLEKSRLLSDRFSAERPKGSFSTLEIQRTEQGDSAMYLCASSLADRYWNTEAFFGQGTRLTVV.

The rearrangement links TRBV15 to TRBJ1-3; TRBD1 aligns across 7 bases. Unmatched junction bases numbered 12, after V lost 4 bases and J lost 3 bases. Germline CDR1 LNHNV, CDR2 YYDKDF (reference sequence). CDR3 length: 17 residues. The CDR3 DNA sequence: TGTGCCACCAGCACCGTCTTTGGGACAGCTTATGGAAACACCATATATTTT. This codes for CATSTVFGTAYGNTIYF.

The chain has TRBV27 and TRBJ2-2, with D perhaps TRBD2 (5 bases). V was clipped by 4 bases and J by 5 bases, with 8 bases between them. The CDR3 covers 13 residues. Germline V gene sequence: CDR1 MNHEY, CDR2 SMNVEV (reference sequence). In DNA form, the CDR3 reads TGTGCCAGCAGTTGGACGGGGACCGGGGAGCTGTTTTTT. It translates to CASSWTGTGELFF.

The chain has TRBV28 and TRBJ1-1, with D tentatively TRBD1 (5 bases). The CDR3 contains 15 residues. Germline V gene sequence: CDR1 MDHEN, CDR2 SYDVKM. V was cut by 5 bases and J by 4 bases, with 17 bases left in between. In nucleotides, the CDR3 is TGTGCCAGCAGTACGCCATATCGGGGGGGCACTGAAGCTTTCTTT. Encoded protein: CASSTPYRGGTEAFF. The whole variable domain, filled in from reference TRBV28 and TRBJ1-1, reads DVKVTQSSRYLVKRTGEKVFLECVQDMDHENMFWYRQDPGLGLRLIYFSYDVKMKEKGDIPEGYSVSREKKERFSLILESASTNQTSMYLCASSTPYRGGTEAFFGQGTRLTVV.

The chain has TRBV7-8 and TRBJ2-6; D is perhaps TRBD1 (5 bases). The CDR3 runs to 16 residues. The germline V and J ends were trimmed by 0 bases and 1 base, with 7 bases remaining between them. CDR1 is SGHVS, CDR2 FQNEAQ, per germline. Here the CDR3 reads CASSLAGVSGANVLTF. In DNA, the CDR3 is TGTGCCAGCAGCTTAGCAGGGGTGTCTGGGGCCAACGTCCTGACTTTC.